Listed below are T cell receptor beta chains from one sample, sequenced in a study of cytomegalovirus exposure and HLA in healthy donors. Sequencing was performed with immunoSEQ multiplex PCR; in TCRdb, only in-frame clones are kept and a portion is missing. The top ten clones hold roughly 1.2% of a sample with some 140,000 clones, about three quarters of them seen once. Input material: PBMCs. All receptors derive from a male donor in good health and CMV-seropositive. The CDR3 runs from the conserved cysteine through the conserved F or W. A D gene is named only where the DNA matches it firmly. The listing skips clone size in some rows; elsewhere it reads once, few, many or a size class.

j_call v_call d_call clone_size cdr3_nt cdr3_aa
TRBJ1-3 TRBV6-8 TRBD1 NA TGTGCCAGCAGTCAACAAAGGCTCCAGTACAGGGGAAGAAACACCATATATTTT CASSQQRLQYRGRNTIYF
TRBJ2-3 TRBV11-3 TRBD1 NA TGTGCCAGCAGCTTATCCGGGACAGGAGACACAGATACGCAGTATTTT CASSLSGTGDTDTQYF
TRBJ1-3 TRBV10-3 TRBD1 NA TGTGCCATCAGTGAGACAGGGGCCGGAAACACCATATATTTT CAISETGAGNTIYF
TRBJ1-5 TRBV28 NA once TGTGCCAGCAGCCACCGGGGGTATAGCAATCAGCCCCAGCATTTT CASSHRGYSNQPQHF
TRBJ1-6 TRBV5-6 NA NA TGTGCCAGCAACGACTCCCCTGGACAGACTGCACCCCTCCACTTT CASNDSPGQTAPLHF
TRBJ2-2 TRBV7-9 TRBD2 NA TGTTCCAGCAACAGGATAGCGGGAAGGGCCGGGGAGCTGTTTTTT CSSNRIAGRAGELFF
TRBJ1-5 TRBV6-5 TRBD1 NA TGTGCCAGCAGTGACTCGGCAGGGGGTAGTCAGCCCCAGCATTTT CASSDSAGGSQPQHF
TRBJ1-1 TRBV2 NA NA TGTGCCAGCAGTACTGAGACAGTAACCATGAACACTGAAGCTTTCTTT CASSTETVTMNTEAFF
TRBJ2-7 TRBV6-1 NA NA TGTGCCAGCAGTGCGGGGGTTAGTAGCGAGCAGTACTTC CASSAGVSSEQYF
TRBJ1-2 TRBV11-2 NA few TGTGCCAGCAGTATAAAAACTAACTATGGCTACACCTTC CASSIKTNYGYTF
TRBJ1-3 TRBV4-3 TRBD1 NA TGCGCCAGCAGCCAACAGGGACAGGGGAGCTCTGGAAACACCATATATTTT CASSQQGQGSSGNTIYF
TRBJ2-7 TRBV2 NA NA TGTGCCAGCAGTGAAGCGGGGGCCTACTACGAGCAGTACTTC CASSEAGAYYEQYF
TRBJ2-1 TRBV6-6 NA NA TGTGCCAGCAGTTACCTCCCGCAGGGCTCCTACAATGAGCAGTTCTTC CASSYLPQGSYNEQFF
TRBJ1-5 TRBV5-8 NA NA TGTGCCAGCAGCTTGGGGCAGGGCAGACAGCCCCAGCATTTT CASSLGQGRQPQHF
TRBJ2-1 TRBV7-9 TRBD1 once TGTGCCAGCAGCTCGAGAGAAGCAGGGGGCATGGTTGATGAGCAGTTCTTC CASSSREAGGMVDEQFF
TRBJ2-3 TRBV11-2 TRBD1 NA TGTGCCAGCAGCTTCGGCTCAGGGGACAGTAGCACAGATACGCAGTATTTT CASSFGSGDSSTDTQYF
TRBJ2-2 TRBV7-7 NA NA TGTGCTAGCAGCGACCTAGAGAACACCGGGGAGCTGTTTTTT CASSDLENTGELFF
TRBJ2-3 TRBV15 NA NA TGTGCCACCAGCAAAGAGCGGGCTCTTAGCACAGATACGCAGTATTTT CATSKERALSTDTQYF
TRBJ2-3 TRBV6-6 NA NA TGTGCCAGCAGTTGGGAAGGAGGGCTACAAGATACGCAGTATTTT CASSWEGGLQDTQYF
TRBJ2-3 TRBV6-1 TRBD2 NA TGTGCCAGCAGTCCTCCGGGACTAGCTACAGATACGCAGTATTTT CASSPPGLATDTQYF
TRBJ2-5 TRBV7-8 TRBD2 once TGTGCCAGCAGCTTACTCCCGGCGGGAGGACGGGAGACCCAGTACTTC CASSLLPAGGRETQYF
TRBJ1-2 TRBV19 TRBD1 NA TGTGCCAGTAGTATGGGGCCCGGGACAGGGAATAACTATGGCTACCCCTTC CASSMGPGTGNNYGYPF
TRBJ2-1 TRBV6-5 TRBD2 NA TGTGCCAGCAGCCTAGGGACTAGGAAGTGGAATGAGCAGTTCTTC CASSLGTRKWNEQFF
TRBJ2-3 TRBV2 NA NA TGTGCCAGCAGTCCAGACAGTTCAGATACGCAGTATTTT CASSPDSSDTQYF
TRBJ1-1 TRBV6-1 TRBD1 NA TGTGCCAGCAGTCCCGGGACAGGGTTGGTATATGCAGCTTTCTTT CASSPGTGLVYAAFF
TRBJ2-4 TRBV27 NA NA TGTGCCAGCAGTCCCCTGGACTATCTCCTGGACATTCAGTACTTC CASSPLDYLLDIQYF
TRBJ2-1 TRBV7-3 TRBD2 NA TGTGCCAGCAGCTTAGCCGGGGGGGGGAATGAGCAGTTCTTC CASSLAGGGNEQFF